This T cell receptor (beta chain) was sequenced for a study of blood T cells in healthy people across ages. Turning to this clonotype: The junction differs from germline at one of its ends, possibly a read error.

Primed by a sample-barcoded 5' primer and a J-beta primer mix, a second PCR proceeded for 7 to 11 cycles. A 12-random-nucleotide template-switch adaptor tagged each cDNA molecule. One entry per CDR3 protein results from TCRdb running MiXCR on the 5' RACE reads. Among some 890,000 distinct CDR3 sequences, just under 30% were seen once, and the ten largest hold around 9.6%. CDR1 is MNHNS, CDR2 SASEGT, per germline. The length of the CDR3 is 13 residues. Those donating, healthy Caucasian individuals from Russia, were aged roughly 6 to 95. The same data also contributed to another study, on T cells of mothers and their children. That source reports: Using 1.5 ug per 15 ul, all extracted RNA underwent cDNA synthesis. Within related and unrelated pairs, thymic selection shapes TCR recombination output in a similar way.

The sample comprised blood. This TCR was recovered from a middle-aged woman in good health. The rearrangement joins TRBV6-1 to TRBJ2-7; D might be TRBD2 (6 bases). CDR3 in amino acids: CVSSGTQSYEQYF. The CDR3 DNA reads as TGTGTCAGCAGTGGGACTCAGTCCTACGAGCAGTACTTC.